The 15 T cell receptor beta chains presented below share a single source sample, sequenced in a study of blood T cell repertoires in COVID-19. Clones were sequenced by immunoSEQ multiplex PCR, and TCRdb holds only the in-frame ones, with some missing. Among about 66,000 clones, about 86% were seen once, and the ten largest hold under 8%. Specimen: peripheral blood. The receptors come from a man aged 50 to 60 with active COVID-19.

CDR3 sequence: CASSQYSGQLTDTQYF. CDR3 bases: TGCGCCAGCAGCCAATACTCAGGGCAACTCACAGATACGCAGTATTTT. The chain combines TRBV4-1 with TRBJ2-3; D is possibly TRBD1 (5 bases). Deletions cut 2 bases from V and 2 bases from J, with 14 bases between. The CDR3 consists of 16 residues. Looked up from germline, CDR1 is MGHRA and CDR2 is YSYEKL.

This chain uses TRBV19 with TRBJ1-5; no clear D. Germline V gene sequence: CDR1 LNHDA, CDR2 SQIVND (reference sequence). This CDR3 contains 14 residues. The germline V and J ends were trimmed by 5 bases and 2 bases, with 10 bases remaining between them. This CDR3 reads CASSPAVGNQPQHF. DNA of the CDR3: TGTGCCAGTAGTCCTGCAGTTGGCAATCAGCCCCAGCATTTT.

V usage is TRBV28 and J usage is TRBJ2-7, with 16 bases fitting TRBD2. J was trimmed by 8 bases and V by 4 bases; bases with no gene match: 11. Germline V gene data show CDR1 as MDHEN and CDR2 as SYDVKM. CDR3 length: 17 amino acids. The DNA of the CDR3 is TGTGCCAGCAGTTCCTCCGGGACTAGCGGGAGGGCCGATAAGCAGTACGTC. It is translated as CASSSSGTSGRADKQYV.

This chain uses TRBV2 with TRBJ2-3; 10 bases are shared with TRBD2. Trimming cost V 4 bases and J 6 bases; bases outside gene matches: 4. Germline assignment: CDR1 SNHLY and CDR2 FYNNEI. This CDR3 region has 14 residues. CDR3 residues: CASSVTSGPDTQYF. The CDR3 DNA is TGTGCCAGCAGTGTGACTAGCGGGCCGGATACGCAGTATTTT.

This clone was detected only a few times. The chain is built from TRBV7-2 and TRBJ1-5; 11 positions agree with TRBD1. Looked up from germline, CDR1 is SGHTA and CDR2 is FQGNSA. The CDR3 runs to 15 residues. With V trimmed by 4 bases and J by 5 bases, 4 bases remained unmatched. The CDR3 loop reads CASSSGQGAHQPQHF. The CDR3 DNA is TGTGCCAGCAGCTCCGGACAGGGGGCTCATCAGCCCCAGCATTTT. Variable domain in full (rest from reference TRBV7-2 and TRBJ1-5): GAGVSQSPSNKVTEKGKDVELRCDPISGHTALYWYRQSLGQGLEFLIYFQGNSAPDKSGLPSDRFSAERTGGSVSTLTIQRTQQEDSAVYLCASSSGQGAHQPQHFGDGTRLSIL.

A few counts support this clone. This chain uses TRBV11-3 with TRBJ2-1; tentatively, D is TRBD2 (5 bases). Trimming pared 8 bases from V and 9 bases from J, leaving 20 bases between. Germline V CDR1 and CDR2: SGHNT, YENEEA. This CDR3 has 14 amino acids. Written as DNA, the CDR3 is TGTGCCAGCCAAATAGCGCTCCAGTCACTTGAGCAGTTCTTC. Amino acid sequence: CASQIALQSLEQFF.

The chain couples TRBV29-1 to TRBJ2-1, with D tentatively TRBD1 (5 bases). The CDR3 is 14 residues long. Deletions cut 3 bases from V and 2 bases from J, with 11 bases between. CDR1 and CDR2 (germline): SQVTM, ANQGSEA. This CDR3 is CSVDGRAPYNEQFF. The DNA of the CDR3 is TGCAGCGTTGACGGCAGGGCTCCCTACAATGAGCAGTTCTTC.

In DNA form, the CDR3 reads TGTGCCAGCAGCTTAGGTCTAGCGGGAGGGGCAGATACGCAGTATTTT. Its protein is CASSLGLAGGADTQYF. The chain links TRBV7-2 to TRBJ2-3; 12 nucleotides align to TRBD2. Germline lookup yields CDR1 SGHTA and CDR2 FQGNSA. This CDR3 is built from 16 residues. Trimming cost V 1 base and J 4 bases; bases outside gene matches: 3.

This clone has only one observation. The genes are TRBV7-9 and TRBJ1-4; perhaps TRBD1 as D (5 bases). V was shortened by 0 bases and J by 5 bases, with 10 bases between the two germline ends. CDR3 length equals 15 residues. Germline lookup yields CDR1 SEHNR and CDR2 FQNEAQ (reference sequence). This CDR3 is CASSLAAGRNEKLFF. The CDR3 DNA reads TGTGCCAGCAGCTTAGCGGCAGGGCGAAATGAAAAACTGTTTTTT.

The V gene is TRBV7-9, the J gene TRBJ2-2, with 8 bases matching TRBD1. CDR3 length: 16 residues. After removal of 5 bases from V and 3 bases from J, the junction contained 8 bases not matched to a gene. The V gene's germline CDR1 is SEHNR and CDR2 FQNEAQ (reference sequence). CDR3 nucleotide sequence: TGTGCCAGCAGCACGGACAGGGCGGGTGACACCGGGGAGCTGTTTTTT. This translates into CASSTDRAGDTGELFF.

The V gene is TRBV19, the J gene TRBJ2-5; D possibly corresponds to TRBD1 (5 bases). V lost 5 bases to trimming and J lost 6 bases, with 19 bases between them. This CDR3 spans 15 amino acids. Germline CDR1 is LNHDA and CDR2 is SQIVND (reference sequence). CDR3 amino acids: CASSFGQGIKKTQYF. For the CDR3, the DNA is TGTGCCAGTAGTTTTGGGCAGGGTATTAAGAAGACCCAGTACTTC.

The rearrangement uses TRBV10-2 and TRBJ1-2; no clear D gene. This CDR3 region has 14 residues. From germline, CDR1 is WSHSY and CDR2 SAAADI. Trimming removed 8 bases from V and 4 bases from J, with 17 bases in between. CDR3 DNA sequence: TGCGCCAGCTCCCTTGGACCACGGGGCTATGGCTACACCTTC. Translated: CASSLGPRGYGYTF.

V is TRBV7-2 and J is TRBJ2-7; D may be TRBD1 (6 bases). Germline CDR1 and CDR2: SGHTA and FQGNSA. Trimming removed 1 base from V and 3 bases from J, with 10 bases in between. The CDR3 has 14 amino acids. The CDR3 loop reads CASSLGGHRYEQYV. The CDR3 DNA reads TGTGCCAGCAGCTTAGGGGGACACCGCTACGAGCAGTACGTC.

The chain is built from TRBV3-1 (or the pseudogene TRBV3-2) and TRBJ1-3; D perhaps matches TRBD1 (5 bases). The CDR3 contains 14 residues. V lost 4 bases and J 0 bases, leaving 7 bases between the germline ends. The germline V gene encodes CDR1 LGHDT and CDR2 YNNKEL (reference sequence). The CDR3 bases are TGTGCCAGCAGCCTACAGGACTCTGGAAACACCATATATTTT. This sequence encodes CASSLQDSGNTIYF.

The chain is built from TRBV5-1 and TRBJ2-1; 8 bases agree with TRBD2. CDR1 and CDR2 (germline): SGHRS, YFSETQ. Germline trimming cut 3 bases from V and 1 base from J; bases unmatched to any gene: 3. There are 15 residues in the CDR3. CDR3 sequence (DNA): TGCGCCAGCAGCTCGAGCGGGAGTTCCTACAATGAGCAGTTCTTC. Protein: CASSSSGSSYNEQFF.